Listed here are 21 T cell receptor beta chains from one sample, sequenced in a study of CD8 T cells in ankylosing spondylitis. TCRdb independently ran MiXCR on the 5' RACE reads; one entry per CDR3 protein. Among under 200,000 distinct CDR3 sequences, roughly 10% were seen once, and the ten largest hold approximately 32%. Sequencing was performed on blood, either unsorted or a sorted T cell fraction (not recorded which). The receptors were gathered from a male donor with ankylosing spondylitis or in good health (not recorded which).

This clonotype has at least ten counts. CDR3 residues: CASRGQGVAKNIQYF. In nucleotides, the CDR3 is TGTGCCAGCCGTGGACAGGGAGTAGCCAAAAACATTCAGTACTTC. J is TRBJ2-4 and V is TRBV27; 8 positions match TRBD1. CDR1 is MNHEY and CDR2 is SMNVEV in the germline V gene (reference sequence). The length of the CDR3 is 15 residues. J lost 0 bases, V lost 8 bases, and 6 bases had no gene match.

Only a few counts were recorded for this clonotype. The rearrangement uses TRBV29-1 and TRBJ2-3, with a weak D call TRBD1 (6 bases). CDR3 length: 13 residues. V lost 3 bases and J 4 bases, leaving 11 bases between the germline ends. The germline gives CDR1 SQVTM, CDR2 ANQGSEA. The CDR3 bases are TGCAGCGTTGACCTGGACAGCCCAGATACGCAGTATTTT. Translation gives CSVDLDSPDTQYF.

The chain joins TRBV20-1 to TRBJ2-2; the match to TRBD2 covers 7 bases. The V gene's germline CDR1 is DFQATT and CDR2 SNEGSKA (reference sequence). The length of the CDR3 is 15 residues. The V segment lost 3 bases and the J segment 2 bases; nucleotides outside the gene matches: 6. Here the CDR3 DNA reads TGCAGTGCTAGGAACCGGGACTATAACACCGGGGAGCTGTTTTTT. Encoded protein: CSARNRDYNTGELFF.

This clonotype was observed many times. The chain recombines TRBV2 with TRBJ2-3; TRBD2 matches at 10 bases. Germline V gene lookup returns CDR1 SNHLY and CDR2 FYNNEI. The V segment lost 2 bases and the J segment 6 bases; nucleotides outside the gene matches: 14. The CDR3 covers 18 residues. The CDR3 nucleotides read TGTGCCAGCAGTGAAATAATGGCTAGCGGGAGCCTTAGGGATACGCAGTATTTT. This encodes CASSEIMASGSLRDTQYF.

Ten or more counts support this clonotype. This chain links TRBV11-2 with TRBJ1-2; D is unresolved. The CDR3 loop spans 13 amino acids. V lost 5 bases, J lost 10 bases, and 17 bases lay in between. CDR1 is SGHAT and CDR2 is FQNNGV in the germline V gene. CDR3 DNA: TGTGCCAGCAGCCCCCGGCTTGGTTCTATCTACACCTTC. Residues: CASSPRLGSIYTF. Supplemented by reference TRBV11-2 and TRBJ1-2, the full variable domain reads EAGVAQSPRYKIIEKRQSVAFWCNPISGHATLYWYQQILGQGPKLLIQFQNNGVVDDSQLPKDRFSAERLKGVDSTLKIQPAKLEDSAVYLCASSPRLGSIYTFGSGTRLTVV.

This clonotype was found a few times. The chain couples TRBV10-3 to TRBJ2-1, with 7 bases lining up with TRBD1. Germline loops: CDR1 ENHRY, CDR2 SYGVKD. Germline trimming cut 3 bases from V and 6 bases from J; bases unmatched to any gene: 5. The CDR3 length is 14 residues. The CDR3 loop reads CAISEERQGNEQFF. CDR3 nucleotide sequence: TGTGCCATCAGTGAAGAAAGACAGGGCAATGAGCAGTTCTTC.

This clonotype was recorded at least ten times. The chain couples TRBV5-1 to TRBJ2-1; 10 bases are shared with TRBD2. The CDR3 has 16 amino acids. Germline CDR1 is SGHRS and CDR2 is YFSETQ. The junction had 8 bases not matched to a gene; V was cut back by 4 bases and J by 4 bases. In nucleotides, the CDR3 is TGCGCCAGCAGCCCAACCGGGACTAGCGCTTACAATGAGCAGTTCTTC. Translating gives CASSPTGTSAYNEQFF.

This clonotype was counted ten times or more. The gene calls are TRBV3-1 and TRBJ2-1; D remains unclear. Germline V gives CDR1 LGHDT, CDR2 YNNKEL (reference sequence). V was trimmed by 2 bases and J by 6 bases, leaving 11 bases between them. The CDR3 runs to 14 residues. CDR3 in DNA: TGTGCCAGCAGCCAACGGAGCGTAGGCAATGAGCAGTTCTTC. As protein: CASSQRSVGNEQFF.

This clonotype was counted ten times or more. This chain uses TRBV19 with TRBJ1-2; D is unclear. Trimming took 0 bases from V and 6 from J, leaving 11 bases between them. The CDR3 totals 14 residues. Germline loops: CDR1 LNHDA, CDR2 SQIVND (reference sequence). The CDR3 region is CASSIDGLANGYTF. The CDR3 coding sequence is TGTGCCAGTAGTATAGACGGACTTGCCAATGGCTACACCTTC.

The chain couples TRBV5-6 to TRBJ2-3; 8 bases match TRBD2. The junction had 11 bases not matched to a gene; V was cut back by 7 bases and J by 4 bases. Looked up from germline, CDR1 is SGHDT and CDR2 is YYEEEE. The CDR3 has 15 amino acids. CDR3 sequence reads: CASGALAGPADTQYF. In DNA, the CDR3 is TGTGCCAGCGGGGCTCTAGCGGGTCCGGCAGATACGCAGTATTTT.

This clonotype has at least ten counts. The chain has TRBV10-3 and TRBJ1-2; D remains unclear. This CDR3 is built from 12 residues. The V gene lost 2 bases and the J gene lost 7 bases, with 8 bases spanning the gap. CDR1 is ENHRY and CDR2 is SYGVKD in the germline V gene. CDR3 region: CAISEVTRGYTF. In DNA form, the CDR3 reads TGTGCCATCAGTGAGGTGACCCGTGGCTACACCTTC.

This clonotype occurred many times. The chain carries TRBV10-3 and TRBJ2-3; D may be TRBD1 (5 bases). The CDR3 has 16 amino acids. Germline CDR1 reads ENHRY; CDR2 reads SYGVKD. Trimming left V 0 bases short and J 0 bases short, with 10 bases between. The CDR3 DNA reads as TGTGCCATCAGTGAGTCTGAAGGGGCGAGCACAGATACGCAGTATTTT. Its translation: CAISESEGASTDTQYF.

For this clonotype: Given a much more abundant clone one base away, this may be a read error. J is TRBJ2-1 and V is TRBV5-1; TRBD2 is a possible D gene (5 bases). Trimming removed 9 bases from V and 9 bases from J, with 25 bases in between. CDR3 size: 15 residues. From germline, CDR1 is SGHRS and CDR2 YFSETQ. The CDR3 DNA sequence: TGCGCCACAAGGGCCAGGAAAGGGTCAGGAGGTGAGCAGTTCTTC. It specifies CATRARKGSGGEQFF.

This clonotype appeared many times. The V and J genes are TRBV15 and TRBJ2-1; TRBD2 matches 12 bases. V gave up 0 bases and J gave up 7 bases; unmatched junction bases: 10. Germline CDR1 LNHNV, CDR2 YYDKDF (reference sequence). This CDR3 has 18 amino acids. The CDR3 sequence: CATSRDLWTSGDLNEQFF. CDR3 sequence (DNA): TGTGCCACCAGCAGAGACCTCTGGACTAGCGGGGATTTGAATGAGCAGTTCTTC.

This clonotype was seen ten or more times. The chain links TRBV14 to TRBJ2-1; D remains ambiguous. V was shortened by 1 base and J by 9 bases, with 4 bases between the two germline ends. Germline CDR1 is SGHDN and CDR2 is FVKESK. This CDR3 spans 11 amino acids. The CDR3 nucleotides are TGTGCCAGCAGCCAAGCCGGTGAGCAGTTCTTC. Translated, it gives CASSQAGEQFF.

This clonotype was seen ten or more times. The rearrangement joins TRBV5-5 to TRBJ1-5, with 9 bases aligning to TRBD1. From germline, CDR1 is SGHKS and CDR2 YYEKEE (reference sequence). The CDR3 extends over 15 amino acids. V shed 4 bases and J 6 bases; nucleotides not matched to a gene: 8. CDR3 protein: CASSISYRGLQPQHF. CDR3 in DNA: TGTGCCAGCAGCATCTCCTACAGGGGGCTTCAGCCCCAGCATTTT.

A few counts support this clonotype. This sequence joins TRBV20-1 and TRBJ2-5, with D perhaps TRBD2 (6 bases). Deletions cut 1 base from V and 1 base from J, with 10 bases between. This CDR3 spans 14 amino acids. Germline V gene lookup returns CDR1 DFQATT and CDR2 SNEGSKA (reference sequence). CDR3 DNA: TGCAGTGCTAGAGGGACTATCCCCCAAGAGACCCAGTACTTC. Its translation: CSARGTIPQETQYF.

Ten or more counts support this clonotype. The CDR3 coding sequence is TGCGCCAGCAGCCGGGACAGGGTCGGGGAGCAGTACTTC. As protein: CASSRDRVGEQYF. This rearrangement joins TRBV5-1 to TRBJ2-7, with TRBD1 matching 9 bases. The V gene's germline CDR1 is SGHRS and CDR2 YFSETQ. The CDR3 totals 13 residues. The V gene end was trimmed by 4 bases and the J gene end by 7 bases; junction bases not matched to a gene: 6.

This clonotype was counted between two and nine times. The chain combines TRBV6-5 with TRBJ2-1; D is perhaps TRBD1 (5 bases). Trimming took 0 bases from V and 4 from J, leaving 10 bases between them. There are 15 residues in the CDR3. The germline V gene encodes CDR1 MNHEY and CDR2 SVGAGI. The CDR3 DNA follows: TGTGCCAGCAGTTACTCGAAGACAGCTTACAATGAGCAGTTCTTC. Protein product: CASSYSKTAYNEQFF.

This clonotype appeared many times. The chain recombines TRBV29-1 with TRBJ2-7; D is undetermined. With 1 base removed from V and 4 bases from J, the gap between germline ends came to 5 bases. The germline gives CDR1 SQVTM, CDR2 ANQGSEA. This CDR3 spans 11 amino acids. The CDR3 sequence: CSVEVGYEQYF. The CDR3 nucleotides are TGCAGCGTTGAAGTGGGATACGAGCAGTACTTC.

The V and J genes are TRBV24-1 and TRBJ2-3; 8 nucleotides align to TRBD2. With 4 bases clipped from V and 2 bases from J, the junction kept 7 bases outside the gene matches. Per the germline V gene, CDR1 is KGHDR and CDR2 is SFDVKD. There are 16 residues in the CDR3. CDR3 protein: CATSETRSGDTDTQYF. The CDR3 DNA follows: TGTGCCACCAGTGAGACCCGTAGCGGGGACACAGATACGCAGTATTTT.